The T cell receptor (beta chain) under discussion was sequenced for a study of blood T cell repertoires in COVID-19. Only in-frame clones appear in the TCRdb table, and some are missing; sequencing was by immunoSEQ multiplex PCR. The data contain a few hundred thousand clones, around nine tenths of them seen just once; the ten biggest clones take up more than 6.5%. Trimming removed 4 bases from V and 2 bases from J; junction bases left unmatched: 5. CDR3 length equals 16 residues. Germline-derived CDR1 and CDR2 are KGHSH and LQKENI. This receptor was taken from a woman between 65 and 79 years old with active or convalescent COVID-19. The rearrangement joins TRBV18 to TRBJ2-2, with TRBD1 matching over 9 bases. Sequencing input: peripheral blood. The CDR3 sequence: CASSLSGQGNTGELFF. The CDR3 nucleotides are TGTGCCAGCTCACTGTCGGGACAGGGAAACACCGGGGAGCTGTTTTTT. The variable domain in full, completed from reference TRBV18 and TRBJ2-2, reads NAGVMQNPRHLVRRRGQEARLRCSPMKGHSHVYWYRQLPEEGLKFMVYLQKENIIDESGMPKERFSAEFPKEGPSILRIQQVVRGDSAAYFCASSLSGQGNTGELFFGEGSRLTVL.